The TCR beta chain described here comes from a study of blood T cell repertoires in COVID-19. V was pared by 2 bases and J by 3 bases, with 4 bases of the junction left unmatched. The CDR3 consists of 15 residues. Germline V gene lookup returns CDR1 SGHNT and CDR2 YYREEE (reference sequence). Exposed enrollees encountered a COVID-19 case at some point within 2 weeks before study entry. Repertoires were generated with immunoSEQ multiplex PCR, while TCRdb's copy carries only in-frame clones and drops some. The sample has 250,000 to 350,000 clones; around 92% are singletons. This TCR came from a woman aged 45-60 years who had been exposed to COVID-19. The chain uses TRBV5-4 and TRBJ2-3; 9 bases are shared with TRBD1. The sample taken for sequencing was PBMCs or T cells enriched from blood (not recorded which). CDR3 protein: CASSFRQGGTDTQYF. For the CDR3, the DNA is TGTGCCAGCAGCTTCAGACAGGGGGGTACAGATACGCAGTATTTT.